A single sample is the source of the 5 T cell receptor beta chains below, sequenced in a study of blood T cell repertoires in COVID-19. Assay used: immunoSEQ multiplex PCR; TCRdb lists only in-frame clones, some missing. In the table there are around 240,000 clones, about 82% of which are singletons. Sequencing was carried out using PBMCs or T cells enriched from blood (not recorded which). The receptors were gathered from a woman in her 50s who had recovered from COVID-19.

The V call is TRBV7-9, the J call TRBJ1-1, with D possibly matching TRBD1 (6 bases). V lost 6 bases and J lost 1, with 12 bases in between. Germline CDR1 and CDR2: SEHNR and FQNEAQ (reference sequence). This CDR3 region has 14 residues. Written as DNA, the CDR3 is TGTGCCAGCAGGCCCGGGACAACGAACACTGAAGCTTTCTTT. Translation: CASRPGTTNTEAFF. The complete variable domain, with remaining parts taken from reference TRBV7-9 and TRBJ1-1, reads DTGVSQNPRHKITKRGQNVTFRCDPISEHNRLYWYRQTLGQGPEFLTYFQNEAQLEKSRLLSDRFSAERPKGSFSTLEIQRTEQGDSAMYLCASRPGTTNTEAFFGQGTRLTVV.

The chain has TRBV30 and TRBJ2-6; D gene ambiguous. CDR1 and CDR2 (germline): GTSNPN, SVGIG (reference sequence). The CDR3 loop spans 14 amino acids. The ends were cut back, 2 bases at V and 1 base at J, with 6 bases in the middle. CDR3 residues: CAWSLLSGANVLTF. CDR3 DNA: TGTGCCTGGAGTTTACTTTCTGGGGCCAACGTCCTGACTTTC.

The genes are TRBV7-4 and TRBJ1-5; no clear D gene. The germline gives CDR1 SGHVT, CDR2 SQSDAQ. Trimming took off 1 base at V and 5 bases at J, with 15 bases between the two ends. The CDR3 has 16 amino acids. The CDR3 DNA reads TGTGCCAGCAGCTTAGGCCCCCACAGTTCCGATCAGCCCCAGCATTTT. Its translation: CASSLGPHSSDQPQHF. Full variable domain (rest looked up from reference TRBV7-4 and TRBJ1-5): GAGVSQSPRYKVAKRGRDVALRCDSISGHVTLYWYRQTLGQGSEVLTYSQSDAQRDKSGRPSGRFSAERPERSVSTLKIQRTEQGDSAVYLCASSLGPHSSDQPQHFGDGTRLSIL.

This clone was observed once. The CDR3 is CASSPGQGRRQPQHF. For the CDR3, the DNA is TGTGCCAGCAGTCCTGGACAGGGGCGCAGGCAGCCCCAGCATTTT. The rearrangement uses TRBV27 and TRBJ1-5, with 9 bases fitting TRBD1. Germline V lookup: CDR1 MNHEY, CDR2 SMNVEV (reference sequence). There are 15 residues in the CDR3. The V and J ends lost 5 bases and 7 bases, in that order; junction bases with no gene match: 9.

J is TRBJ2-7 and V is TRBV5-1; 8 nucleotides agree with TRBD1. J was trimmed by 3 bases and V by 0 bases; bases with no gene match: 2. Germline lookup yields CDR1 SGHRS and CDR2 YFSETQ. The CDR3 length is 14 residues. CDR3 region: CASSLVGQDYEQYF. The CDR3 DNA follows: TGCGCCAGCAGCTTGGTGGGACAGGACTACGAGCAGTACTTC.